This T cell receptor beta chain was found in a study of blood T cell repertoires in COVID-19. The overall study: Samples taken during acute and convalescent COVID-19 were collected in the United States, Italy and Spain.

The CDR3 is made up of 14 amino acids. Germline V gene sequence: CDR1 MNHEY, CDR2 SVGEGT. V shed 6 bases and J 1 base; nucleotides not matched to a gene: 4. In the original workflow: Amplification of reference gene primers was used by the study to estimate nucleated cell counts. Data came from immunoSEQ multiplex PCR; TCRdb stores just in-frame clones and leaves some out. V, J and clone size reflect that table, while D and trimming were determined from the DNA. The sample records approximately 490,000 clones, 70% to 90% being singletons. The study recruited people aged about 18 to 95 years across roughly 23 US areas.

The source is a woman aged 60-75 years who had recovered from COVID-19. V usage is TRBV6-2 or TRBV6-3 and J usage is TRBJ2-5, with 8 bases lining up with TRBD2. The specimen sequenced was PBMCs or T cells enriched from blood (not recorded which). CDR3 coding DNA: TGTGCCAGCAGCCGGAGCGGGGGCCAAGAGACCCAGTACTTC. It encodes CASSRSGGQETQYF.